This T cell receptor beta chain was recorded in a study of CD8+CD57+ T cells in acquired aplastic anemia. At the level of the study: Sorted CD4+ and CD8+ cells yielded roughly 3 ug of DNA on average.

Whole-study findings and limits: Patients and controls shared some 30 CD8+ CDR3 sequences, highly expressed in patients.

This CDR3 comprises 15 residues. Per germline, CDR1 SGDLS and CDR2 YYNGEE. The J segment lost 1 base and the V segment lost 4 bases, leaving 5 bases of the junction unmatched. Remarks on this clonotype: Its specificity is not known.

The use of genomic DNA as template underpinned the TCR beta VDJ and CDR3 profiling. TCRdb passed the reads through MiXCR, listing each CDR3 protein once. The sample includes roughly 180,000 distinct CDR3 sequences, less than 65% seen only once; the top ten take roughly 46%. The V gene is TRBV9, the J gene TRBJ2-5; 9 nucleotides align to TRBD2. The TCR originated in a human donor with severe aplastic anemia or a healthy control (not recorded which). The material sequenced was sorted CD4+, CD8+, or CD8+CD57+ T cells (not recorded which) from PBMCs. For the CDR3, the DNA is TGTGCCAGCAGCCCGAGCGGGAGGCTCCAAGAGACCCAGTACTTC. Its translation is CASSPSGRLQETQYF.